This TCR beta chain was found in a study of blood T cell repertoires in COVID-19 (dated by TCRdb to the early 2020s). Broadly, across the study: The collaborator samples originated in the United States, Italy and Spain and spanned the acute and convalescent phases of COVID-19. The prospective study material was composed of cDNA or gDNA derived from T cells, B-cell-depleted T cells, or PBMCs. The dataset comprised deeply sampled blood TCRbeta repertoires from subjects exposed to, actively infected with, or recovered from COVID-19. The repertoires were made available in a free public database intended to serve as a resource for research on the immune response to SARS-CoV-2. The samples were drawn from the first 160 participants of the ongoing ImmuneRACE study and from 1,254 subjects provided by 6 global collaborators. Sample metadata almost always included a de-identified subject ID, COVID-19 status, age in years and sex. Where available, HLA class I and class II types were taken from metadata supplied by the sample provider and were not determined by assay-based typing.

Enrolling through a virtual design, the prospective study's participants ranged in age from roughly 18 to 89 years and lived across approximately 25 United States geographic areas. To assign participants to cohorts, the prospective study relied on clinical history that participants themselves reported in a screening survey and a study questionnaire. Exposed participants had been in contact, within 2 weeks of entering the study, with a person who had a PCR-confirmed or clinician-diagnosed case of COVID-19. In the prospective study, whole blood, serum and a nasopharyngeal or oropharyngeal swab were collected from each participant by mobile phlebotomists. Prospective study participants could optionally give additional blood draws and questionnaires over a roughly 2-month period. Before DNA extraction, prospective study blood samples were shipped either frozen or at room temperature. The germline ends are 13 bases apart after V is trimmed by 5 bases and J by 6 bases. Counted from cysteine to phenylalanine, this CDR3 has 13 amino acids. CDR3 DNA only is kept here, 39 bases in frame from base 1.

What the study reported, not specific to this receptor: The quantity of clinical and demographic metadata differed by source and by participant and was supplied without curation.

In regard to this clone: Its target antigen remains unknown. There are no base qualities to consult, and no much larger clone falls within one base.

TCRbeta CDR3 regions were amplified from genomic DNA using the immunoSEQ Assay, a bias-controlled multiplex PCR. The authors' analysis ran thus. The number of nucleated cells in each sample was estimated from the amplification of reference gene primers within the assay. To quantify the absolute abundance of each unique TCRbeta CDR3 rearrangement, sequence reads were collapsed and filtered. For each sample, productive Simpson clonality was calculated as the square root of Simpson's diversity index across productive rearrangements. The immuneACCESS repertoire file appears here via TCRdb, limited to in-frame rearrangements. These files lack a portion of the clones; in checked studies, under half of the deficit traces to unresolved V genes, and the cause of the others is not known. Clone size and V and J calls were adopted from that table, with D and trimming inferred from the DNA. Counted in this sample were approximately 300,000 clones; around 85% of them appeared once. The ten biggest clones cover under 2% of the sample.

The sample comprised PBMCs or T cells enriched from blood (not recorded which). This receptor was taken from a woman in her 30s who had been exposed to COVID-19. Rearrangement joined TRBV12-3 or TRBV12-4 to TRBJ1-1, with TRBD1 tentatively as D gene (5 bases match). The CDR3 reads CASSRGMVSEAFF. At the DNA level, the sequence is TGTGCCAGCAGTAGGGGAATGGTCTCTGAAGCTTTCTTT.